The rows below give T cell receptor beta chains drawn from one sample of a study of cytomegalovirus exposure and HLA in healthy donors. This table comes from immunoSEQ multiplex PCR, and its TCRdb copy is limited to in-frame clones, with some not included. The sample holds around 140,000 clones; around 90% are singletons and the top ten take roughly 0.5%. Sequenced: PBMCs. The source of these receptors is a woman between 40 and 50 years old in good health and CMV-seronegative. CDR3s include the opening cysteine and the closing phenylalanine or tryptophan. The order of the fields is J gene, D gene, V gene, clone size, CDR3 DNA, CDR3 protein. A D gene is named only where the DNA matches it firmly. Clone size is shown for a subset of rows, as once, few, many or a class of expanded clone.

j_call: TRBJ1-2; d_call: TRBD1; v_call: TRBV2; clone_size: once; cdr3_nt: TGTGCCAGCAGAGACCGGGACAGATGGGGCTACACCTTC; cdr3_aa: CASRDRDRWGYTF
j_call: TRBJ2-2; d_call: .; v_call: TRBV5-1; clone_size: .; cdr3_nt: TGCGCCAGCAGCTTGGCCGGGCGGGAGAACACCGGGGAGCTGTTTTTT; cdr3_aa: CASSLAGRENTGELFF
j_call: TRBJ2-2; d_call: TRBD1; v_call: TRBV5-1; clone_size: .; cdr3_nt: TGCGCCAGCAGTCGGGGGCCGAGACAGGGGGTAAACACCGGGGAGCTGTTTTTT; cdr3_aa: CASSRGPRQGVNTGELFF
j_call: TRBJ2-7; d_call: .; v_call: TRBV30; clone_size: .; cdr3_nt: TGTGCCTGGAGCCGGGACTCATCCTACGAGCAGTACTTC; cdr3_aa: CAWSRDSSYEQYF
j_call: TRBJ2-3; d_call: TRBD2; v_call: TRBV7-7; clone_size: .; cdr3_nt: TGTGCTAGCAGCCCAGGACTAGCGGGAGGTCCAGATACGCAGTATTTT; cdr3_aa: CASSPGLAGGPDTQYF
j_call: TRBJ2-1; d_call: .; v_call: TRBV18; clone_size: .; cdr3_nt: TGTGCCAGCTCACCAGGTCTGGGCCCAGGTGAGCAGTTCTTC; cdr3_aa: CASSPGLGPGEQFF
j_call: TRBJ2-3; d_call: TRBD2; v_call: TRBV5-1; clone_size: .; cdr3_nt: TGCGCCAGCAGCCTACCGTCCGGGACTAGCAGGGGAGATACGCAGTATTTT; cdr3_aa: CASSLPSGTSRGDTQYF
j_call: TRBJ2-7; d_call: .; v_call: TRBV6-5; clone_size: .; cdr3_nt: TGTGCCAGCAGGACCCAAGCGGGTACCTCCTACGAGCAGTACTTC; cdr3_aa: CASRTQAGTSYEQYF
j_call: TRBJ2-3; d_call: .; v_call: TRBV7-2; clone_size: .; cdr3_nt: TGTGCCAGCAGCACTAGGACCCAGCACACAGGGACGCAGTATTTT; cdr3_aa: CASSTRTQHTGTQYF
j_call: TRBJ2-3; d_call: TRBD1; v_call: TRBV2; clone_size: .; cdr3_nt: TGTGCCAGCAGTGAACTGGGACAGGGTCAAGATACGCAGTATTTT; cdr3_aa: CASSELGQGQDTQYF
j_call: TRBJ1-2; d_call: TRBD1; v_call: TRBV6-6; clone_size: .; cdr3_nt: TGTGCCAGCAGTTCCCGGGACAGGGATGGCTACACCTTC; cdr3_aa: CASSSRDRDGYTF
j_call: TRBJ1-1; d_call: .; v_call: TRBV6-1; clone_size: once; cdr3_nt: TGTGCCAGCAGTTCGGGGGACACTGAAGCTTTCTTT; cdr3_aa: CASSSGDTEAFF
j_call: TRBJ2-1; d_call: TRBD2; v_call: TRBV11-3; clone_size: .; cdr3_nt: TGTGCCAGCAGCTTACAGGCGGGAGGGCAGGGGAATGAGCAGTTCTTC; cdr3_aa: CASSLQAGGQGNEQFF
j_call: TRBJ2-2; d_call: TRBD2; v_call: TRBV11-3; clone_size: .; cdr3_nt: TGTGCCAGCAGCCTAGCGGGAGGGGCCGGGGAGCTGTTTTTT; cdr3_aa: CASSLAGGAGELFF
j_call: TRBJ1-2; d_call: .; v_call: TRBV29-1; clone_size: .; cdr3_nt: TGCAGCGTTGTAGGCCCGGTGCCGGGGGGAGGTAACTATGGCTACACCTTC; cdr3_aa: CSVVGPVPGGGNYGYTF
j_call: TRBJ1-4; d_call: .; v_call: TRBV7-2; clone_size: .; cdr3_nt: TGTGCCAGCAGCGGGGGGACGGCCGCAACTAATGAAAAACTGTTTTTT; cdr3_aa: CASSGGTAATNEKLFF
j_call: TRBJ2-7; d_call: .; v_call: TRBV28; clone_size: .; cdr3_nt: TGTGCCAGCAGGGTCGGCGGCCCCTACGAGCAGTACTTC; cdr3_aa: CASRVGGPYEQYF
j_call: TRBJ1-1; d_call: .; v_call: TRBV29-1; clone_size: .; cdr3_nt: TGCAGCGTTGTCATGAACACTGAAGCTTTCTTT; cdr3_aa: CSVVMNTEAFF
j_call: TRBJ1-5; d_call: .; v_call: TRBV28; clone_size: .; cdr3_nt: TGTGCCAGCAGTTCCCCCTACATGGCAGGCCGGGGGCAGCCCCAGCATTTT; cdr3_aa: CASSSPYMAGRGQPQHF
j_call: TRBJ1-1; d_call: .; v_call: TRBV6-1; clone_size: .; cdr3_nt: TGTGCCAGCAGTGCGATCCCTGGGGGGGCCATGAACACTGAAGCTTTCTTT; cdr3_aa: CASSAIPGGAMNTEAFF
j_call: TRBJ2-5; d_call: .; v_call: TRBV28; clone_size: .; cdr3_nt: TGTGCCAGCAGTTTATTTGCAGGGGAGTACCAAGAGACCCAGTACTTC; cdr3_aa: CASSLFAGEYQETQYF
j_call: TRBJ1-1; d_call: .; v_call: TRBV7-3; clone_size: few; cdr3_nt: TGTGCCAGCAGACCCGGTAGGGGCGTCGGCACTGAAGCTTTCTTT; cdr3_aa: CASRPGRGVGTEAFF
j_call: TRBJ2-7; d_call: TRBD2; v_call: TRBV11-2; clone_size: .; cdr3_nt: TGTGCCAGCAGCGGGCCTGGACTAGCGGGAGCCATATACGAGCAGTACTTC; cdr3_aa: CASSGPGLAGAIYEQYF
j_call: TRBJ2-1; d_call: .; v_call: TRBV7-6; clone_size: .; cdr3_nt: TGTGCCAGCAGCTTAATCCCCAGCGTCGAGATTCGGGGCTCCTACAATGAGCAGTTCTTC; cdr3_aa: CASSLIPSVEIRGSYNEQFF
j_call: TRBJ2-3; d_call: TRBD2; v_call: TRBV19; clone_size: once; cdr3_nt: TGTGCCAGTAGTCGGGGACTAGAGACAGATACGCAGTATTTT; cdr3_aa: CASSRGLETDTQYF
j_call: TRBJ2-1; d_call: TRBD1; v_call: TRBV6-5; clone_size: few; cdr3_nt: TGTGCCAGCAGTTACTCGACAGGGAGCTCCTACAATGAGCAGTTCTTC; cdr3_aa: CASSYSTGSSYNEQFF
j_call: TRBJ2-7; d_call: TRBD1; v_call: TRBV5-1; clone_size: .; cdr3_nt: TGCGCCAGCAGCTTGTCCGGACAGGACTCCTACGAGCAGTACTTC; cdr3_aa: CASSLSGQDSYEQYF
j_call: TRBJ2-2; d_call: TRBD2; v_call: TRBV4-1; clone_size: .; cdr3_nt: TGCGCCAGCAGCCATGTCTCTAGCGGGAGGCCCGGGGAGCTGTTTTTT; cdr3_aa: CASSHVSSGRPGELFF
j_call: TRBJ2-5; d_call: .; v_call: TRBV30; clone_size: .; cdr3_nt: TGTGCCTGCACCGGGATCACAAAAGAGACCCAGTACTTC; cdr3_aa: CACTGITKETQYF
j_call: TRBJ2-2; d_call: .; v_call: TRBV6-6; clone_size: once; cdr3_nt: TGTGCCAGCAGCTCCCAGGGGGGTCCCGGGGAGCTGTTTTTT; cdr3_aa: CASSSQGGPGELFF
j_call: TRBJ2-5; d_call: .; v_call: TRBV6-1; clone_size: .; cdr3_nt: TGTGCCAGCAGAATACAGGGAGGGGAGACCCAGTACTTC; cdr3_aa: CASRIQGGETQYF
j_call: TRBJ2-5; d_call: TRBD1; v_call: TRBV5-4; clone_size: few; cdr3_nt: TGTGCCAGCAGACCTGGGACAGACCAAGAGACCCAGTACTTC; cdr3_aa: CASRPGTDQETQYF
j_call: TRBJ2-1; d_call: .; v_call: TRBV7-9; clone_size: once; cdr3_nt: TGTGCCAGCAGCTTAGGCGTGAATGAGCAGTTCTTC; cdr3_aa: CASSLGVNEQFF
j_call: TRBJ1-4; d_call: .; v_call: TRBV5-8; clone_size: .; cdr3_nt: TGTGCCAGCAGCCCACGGGGGGGAGCTAATGAAAAACTGTTTTTT; cdr3_aa: CASSPRGGANEKLFF
j_call: TRBJ2-5; d_call: TRBD1; v_call: TRBV7-8; clone_size: .; cdr3_nt: TGTGCCAGCAGCGCAGGTTACGGGACAGGGCGAGAGACCCAGTACTTC; cdr3_aa: CASSAGYGTGRETQYF
j_call: TRBJ1-1; d_call: .; v_call: TRBV4-1; clone_size: .; cdr3_nt: TGCGCCAGCAAAGGAGGTTTCGGGAACACTGAAGCTTTCTTT; cdr3_aa: CASKGGFGNTEAFF
j_call: TRBJ1-3; d_call: TRBD1; v_call: TRBV13; clone_size: .; cdr3_nt: TGTGCCAGCAGCTTCCTTATACAGGGGGCAGATGGAAACACCATATATTTT; cdr3_aa: CASSFLIQGADGNTIYF
j_call: TRBJ1-6; d_call: TRBD1; v_call: TRBV11-3; clone_size: .; cdr3_nt: TGTGCCAGCAGCTCGTACCGGGACAGGGAACGTAATTCACCCCTCCACTTT; cdr3_aa: CASSSYRDRERNSPLHF
j_call: TRBJ1-2; d_call: .; v_call: TRBV4-1; clone_size: .; cdr3_nt: TGCGCCAGCAGACATAGTTCGGTCAGGGGAGCTAACTATGGCTACACCTTC; cdr3_aa: CASRHSSVRGANYGYTF
j_call: TRBJ1-3; d_call: .; v_call: TRBV7-8; clone_size: .; cdr3_nt: TGTGCCAGCAGCTTAGTATCCCCCAGTGCTGGAAACACCATATATTTT; cdr3_aa: CASSLVSPSAGNTIYF
j_call: TRBJ2-3; d_call: TRBD1; v_call: TRBV5-4; clone_size: .; cdr3_nt: TGTGCCAGCAGCCAACAGGGGTCAGATACGCAGTATTTT; cdr3_aa: CASSQQGSDTQYF
j_call: TRBJ2-7; d_call: TRBD2; v_call: TRBV25-1; clone_size: .; cdr3_nt: TGTGCCAGCAGTGCCGACATTAGCGGGAGGTTTGAATCCTACGAGCAGTACTTC; cdr3_aa: CASSADISGRFESYEQYF
j_call: TRBJ2-1; d_call: .; v_call: TRBV5-1; clone_size: .; cdr3_nt: TGCGCCAGCAGCTTGGGTACTAGTAACTATGGGCAGTTCTTC; cdr3_aa: CASSLGTSNYGQFF
j_call: TRBJ1-2; d_call: TRBD1; v_call: TRBV9; clone_size: .; cdr3_nt: TGTGCCAGCAGCGTCGACAGGGGCGACTATGGCTACACCTTC; cdr3_aa: CASSVDRGDYGYTF
j_call: TRBJ2-7; d_call: TRBD1; v_call: TRBV6-5; clone_size: once; cdr3_nt: TGTGCCAGCAGCCTAGGGGGCCGGGAGCAGTACTTC; cdr3_aa: CASSLGGREQYF
j_call: TRBJ1-3; d_call: TRBD1; v_call: TRBV6-1; clone_size: few; cdr3_nt: TGTGCCACGTACAGGGGGGGAAACACCATATATTTT; cdr3_aa: CATYRGGNTIYF
j_call: TRBJ2-7; d_call: TRBD2; v_call: TRBV28; clone_size: .; cdr3_nt: TGTGCCAGCAGGATTAGCGGGAGTAGGGGGGCCTACGAGCAGTACTTC; cdr3_aa: CASRISGSRGAYEQYF
j_call: TRBJ2-7; d_call: TRBD1; v_call: TRBV2; clone_size: once; cdr3_nt: TGTGCCAGCAGTTTCGAGGGACAGGGCTCGAGCGAGCAGTACTTC; cdr3_aa: CASSFEGQGSSEQYF
j_call: TRBJ2-7; d_call: .; v_call: TRBV2; clone_size: .; cdr3_nt: TGTGCCAGCAGGCGGGAAGCTAACGAGCAGTACTTC; cdr3_aa: CASRREANEQYF
j_call: TRBJ2-7; d_call: .; v_call: TRBV6-1; clone_size: .; cdr3_nt: TGTGCCAGCAGTCTGTTAGGGGTGAACTACGAGCAGTACTTC; cdr3_aa: CASSLLGVNYEQYF
j_call: TRBJ2-5; d_call: .; v_call: TRBV27; clone_size: .; cdr3_nt: TGTGCCAGCAGTTTTGGGCAGGGAGAGACCCAGTACTTC; cdr3_aa: CASSFGQGETQYF
j_call: TRBJ1-6; d_call: TRBD1; v_call: TRBV5-1; clone_size: .; cdr3_nt: TGCGCCAGCAGCTCGGGACAGGGGGCGAGTGTGAATTCACCCCTCCACTTT; cdr3_aa: CASSSGQGASVNSPLHF
j_call: TRBJ1-2; d_call: .; v_call: TRBV19; clone_size: .; cdr3_nt: TGTGCCAGTAGGTCCACGGGGGGCGCGGGCTACACCTTC; cdr3_aa: CASRSTGGAGYTF
j_call: TRBJ2-7; d_call: TRBD1; v_call: TRBV6-1; clone_size: .; cdr3_nt: TGTGCCAGCAGGGACAGGGCCTCCTACGAGCAGTACTTC; cdr3_aa: CASRDRASYEQYF